These 3 T cell receptor beta chains were all obtained from the same sample, sequenced in a study of type 1 regulatory T cells. Each CDR3 protein is one row after TCRdb ran MiXCR on the reads. The table lists about 42,000 distinct CDR3 sequences, about 12% of them singletons. Their specific antigens are unknown. The sequencing sample was made of cultured non-Tr1 T cells, either the whole culture or a sorted T cell fraction (not recorded which). The source of these receptors is a human donor in good health.

This clonotype showed up just a few times. This chain joins TRBV12-2 and TRBJ1-5. TRBV12-2 is described as a pseudogene. The CDR3 runs 11 residues. The CDR3 bases are TGTGCAAGTCGACCGAATCAGCCCCAGCATTTT. Its protein product is CASRPNQPQHF.

This clonotype was seen more than once but under ten times. The rearrangement uses TRBV7-2 and TRBJ2-6, with TRBD1 identical over 7 bases. CDR1 and CDR2 from the germline V gene are SGHTA and FQGNSA. After removal of 6 bases from V and 2 bases from J, the junction contained 4 bases not matched to a gene. CDR3 length: 15 amino acids. The CDR3 here is CASRGQVAGANVLTF. CDR3 sequence (DNA): TGTGCCAGCAGAGGACAGGTGGCTGGGGCCAACGTCCTGACTTTC.

About this clonotype: A clone one base away is much larger, so this may be a read error. This chain links TRBV20-1 with TRBJ2-3; possible D gene TRBD1, 6 bases. Per the germline V gene, CDR1 is DFQATT and CDR2 is SNEGSKA (reference sequence). The CDR3 loop spans 15 amino acids. CDR3 region: CSARDRYRAKDTRYF. The CDR3 DNA follows: TGCAGTGCTAGAGATCGATACAGGGCAAAAGATACGCGGTATTTT.